These T cell receptor beta chains were read from a single sample in a study of OX40 agonist ivuxolimab in advanced cancers. The table came from immunoSEQ multiplex PCR; TCRdb's copy has only in-frame clones and leaves some out. The sample consists of around 44,000 clones, 86% of them appearing once. The starting material was CD4+ or CD8+ T cells sorted from blood, obtained in a trial of the OX40 agonist ivuxolimab. All receptors derive from an adult with an advanced solid tumor such as melanoma, head and neck, liver or kidney cancer. The conserved cysteine and the conserved F or W are not part of the CDR3 here. The D gene is left open where the match is weak. Clone size is shown for a subset of rows, as once, few, many or a class of expanded clone.

CDR3 protein,D gene,clone size,J gene,V gene
ASSDGHSYEQY,-,few,TRBJ2-7,TRBV10-1
ASSLWGQGFSGANVLT,TRBD1,-,TRBJ2-6,TRBV27
ASSLFGEGTPYEQY,TRBD2,-,TRBJ2-7,TRBV4-1
ASSYRDIDGYT,-,-,TRBJ1-2,TRBV6-6
ASSLASNTIY,-,few,TRBJ1-3,TRBV7-9
ASSMPGQFWETQY,-,-,TRBJ2-5,TRBV19
ASSPIGGQETQY,-,few,TRBJ2-5,TRBV6-5
ASKEGRSNQPQH,-,once,TRBJ1-5,TRBV19
APSGATEAF,-,few,TRBJ1-1,TRBV2
ASSIAVANYGYT,-,-,TRBJ1-2,TRBV19
ASSYERRGNYGYT,-,few,TRBJ1-2,TRBV6-5
ATSRAARHSYNEQF,-,-,TRBJ2-1,TRBV15
ASSYGQLTYNEQF,-,-,TRBJ2-1,TRBV6-5
ASSLGSGVILTQY,TRBD2,-,TRBJ2-3,TRBV5-8
ASSLSGLLNYGYT,-,once,TRBJ1-2,TRBV27
ASSPPGRVNIQY,-,-,TRBJ2-4,TRBV6-5
ASSYSWGYT,-,-,TRBJ1-2,TRBV6-5
ASSFPGVNQPQH,-,-,TRBJ1-5,TRBV28
ASQTGGEQY,TRBD1,-,TRBJ2-7,TRBV6-6
ASSHYKQGRETQY,-,-,TRBJ2-5,TRBV27